This T cell receptor (beta chain) was profiled in a study of cytomegalovirus exposure and HLA in healthy donors. As for the study in general: HLA-typed donors were the source of approximately 85 million unique TCRs held in an early data release.

Whole-study results and caveats: According to reports, the classifier identified cytomegalovirus status with high specificity and sensitivity. Versus the roughly 670-donor mean, an Asian-associated ancestry cluster reportedly showed fewer N-insertions in a later analysis.

As for this clone: Its antigen remains unidentified.

A multiplex PCR was run with 60 Vbeta primers and 13 Jbeta primers. Data came from immunoSEQ multiplex PCR; TCRdb stores just in-frame clones and leaves some out. The sample lists over 120,000 clones; 70% were seen once. V gave up 5 bases and J gave up 9 bases; unmatched junction bases: 6. CDR3 length: 14 residues. Germline CDR1 reads SGHTA; CDR2 reads FQGTGA. V and J are TRBV7-3 and TRBJ2-1, with 11 bases that match TRBD2. This TCR derives from a woman aged 55-75 years in good health and CMV-seropositive. The specimen was PBMCs. As DNA, the CDR3 is TGTGCCAGCAGCCCCGGGACTAGCGGAGGTGAGCAGTTCTTC. This codes for CASSPGTSGGEQFF. Together with reference TRBV7-3 and TRBJ2-1, the CDR3 gives the full variable domain: GAGVSQTPSNKVTEKGKYVELRCDPISGHTALYWYRQSLGQGPEFLIYFQGTGAADDSGLPNDRFFAVRPEGSVSTLKIQRTERGDSAVYLCASSPGTSGGEQFFGPGTRLTVL.